This paragraph reports one T cell receptor beta chain. This entry comes from a study of blood T cell repertoires in COVID-19. Whole-study context: T cells, B-cell-depleted T cells, or PBMCs provided the cDNA or gDNA that served as material.

Profiled with immunoSEQ multiplex PCR; TCRdb holds only in-frame clones, not every one. Among hundreds of thousands of clones listed, around 90% were seen once. Trimming removed 5 bases from V and 7 bases from J, with 8 bases in between. The CDR3 is 12 residues long. All enrollees were roughly 18 to 95 years old and from some 24 US areas. What the recovered Cohort 3 donors had was two negative PCRs, clearance, or symptom resolution. The sequence came from a woman between 18 and 29 years old who had recovered from COVID-19. The specimen sequenced was PBMCs or T cells enriched from blood (not recorded which). This rearrangement joins TRBV12-3 or TRBV12-4 to TRBJ1-4; no firm D call. For the CDR3, the DNA is TGTGCCAGCAGTCCGAGCGGTGAAAAACTGTTTTTT. This gives the protein CASSPSGEKLFF.